This T cell receptor (beta chain) was found in a study of blood T cell repertoires in COVID-19. About the research overall: The cDNA or gDNA used as material had been derived from T cells, B-cell-depleted T cells, or PBMCs.

Original handling: Amplified reference gene primers provided the basis for estimating nucleated cell counts. The assay was immunoSEQ multiplex PCR, and TCRdb's table has in-frame clones only and misses some. The V and J calls and clone size come from that table; D and trimming were worked out from the DNA. The data show 150,000 to 250,000 clones, roughly 77% seen once. The germline V and J ends were trimmed by 5 bases and 2 bases, with 11 bases remaining between them. This CDR3 spans 14 amino acids. Germline V lookup: CDR1 SEHNR, CDR2 FQNEAQ (reference sequence). The specimen sequenced was peripheral blood. The sequence was obtained from a woman aged 40 to 50 with COVID-19, enrolled during active disease. V gene TRBV7-9 combines with J gene TRBJ2-3; possible D gene TRBD1, 5 bases. The CDR3 coding sequence is TGTGCCAGCAGCCCTGGACAAAACACAGATACGCAGTATTTT. It codes for CASSPGQNTDTQYF.